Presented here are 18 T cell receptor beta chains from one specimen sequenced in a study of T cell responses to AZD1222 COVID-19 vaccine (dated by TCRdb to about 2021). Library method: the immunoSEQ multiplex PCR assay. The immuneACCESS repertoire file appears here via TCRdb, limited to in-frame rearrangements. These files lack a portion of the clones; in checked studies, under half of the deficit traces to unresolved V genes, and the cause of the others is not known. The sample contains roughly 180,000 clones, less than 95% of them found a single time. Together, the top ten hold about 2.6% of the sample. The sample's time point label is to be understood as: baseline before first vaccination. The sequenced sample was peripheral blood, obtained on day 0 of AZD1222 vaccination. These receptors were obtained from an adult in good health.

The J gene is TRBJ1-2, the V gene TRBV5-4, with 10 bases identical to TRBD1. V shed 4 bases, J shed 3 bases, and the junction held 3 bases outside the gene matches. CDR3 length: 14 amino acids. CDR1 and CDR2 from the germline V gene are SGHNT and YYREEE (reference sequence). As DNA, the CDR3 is TGTGCCAGCAGCCCCGGACAGGGGGACTATGGCTACACCTTC. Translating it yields CASSPGQGDYGYTF.

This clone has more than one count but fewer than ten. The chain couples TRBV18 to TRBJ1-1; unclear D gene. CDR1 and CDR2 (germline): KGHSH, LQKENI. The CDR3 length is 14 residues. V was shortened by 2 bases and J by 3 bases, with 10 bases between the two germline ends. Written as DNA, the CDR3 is TGTGCCAGCTCACCAGGAGGGTGGGACACTGAAGCTTTCTTT. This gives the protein CASSPGGWDTEAFF.

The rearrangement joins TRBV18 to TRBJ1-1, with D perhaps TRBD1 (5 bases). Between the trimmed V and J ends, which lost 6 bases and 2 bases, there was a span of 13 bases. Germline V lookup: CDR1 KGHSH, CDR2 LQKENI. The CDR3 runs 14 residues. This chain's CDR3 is CASSRDGPNTEAFF. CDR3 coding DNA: TGTGCCAGCTCCCGGGACGGACCAAACACTGAAGCTTTCTTT. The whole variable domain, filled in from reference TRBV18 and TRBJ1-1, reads NAGVMQNPRHLVRRRGQEARLRCSPMKGHSHVYWYRQLPEEGLKFMVYLQKENIIDESGMPKERFSAEFPKEGPSILRIQQVVRGDSAAYFCASSRDGPNTEAFFGQGTRLTVV.

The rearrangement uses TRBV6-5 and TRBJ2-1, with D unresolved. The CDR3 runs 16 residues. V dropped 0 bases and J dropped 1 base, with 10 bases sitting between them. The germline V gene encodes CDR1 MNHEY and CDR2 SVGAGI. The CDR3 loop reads CASSYSSLRSYNEQFF. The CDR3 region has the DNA TGTGCCAGCAGTTACTCGAGCCTAAGGTCCTACAATGAGCAGTTCTTC.

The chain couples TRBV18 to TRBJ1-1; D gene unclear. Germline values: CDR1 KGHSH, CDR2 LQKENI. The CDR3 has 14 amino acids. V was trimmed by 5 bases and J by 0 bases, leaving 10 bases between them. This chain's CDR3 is CASSTVYMNTEAFF. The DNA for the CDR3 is TGTGCCAGCTCAACAGTCTACATGAACACTGAAGCTTTCTTT.

The CDR3 coding sequence is TGTGCCAGCACCCGACTAGCGGGAGACAATGAGCAGTTCTTC. This gives the protein CASTRLAGDNEQFF. This chain links TRBV6-5 with TRBJ2-1, with 12 bases fitting TRBD2. The CDR3 loop spans 14 amino acids. CDR1 and CDR2 from the germline V gene are MNHEY and SVGAGI. With V trimmed by 7 bases and J by 5 bases, 3 bases remained unmatched.

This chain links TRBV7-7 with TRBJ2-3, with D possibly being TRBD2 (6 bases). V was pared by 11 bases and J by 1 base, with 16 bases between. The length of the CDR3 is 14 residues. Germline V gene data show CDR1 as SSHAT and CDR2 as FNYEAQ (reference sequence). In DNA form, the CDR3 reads TGTGCCCATACTAGCTTACGGGGCACAGATACGCAGTATTTT. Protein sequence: CAHTSLRGTDTQYF.

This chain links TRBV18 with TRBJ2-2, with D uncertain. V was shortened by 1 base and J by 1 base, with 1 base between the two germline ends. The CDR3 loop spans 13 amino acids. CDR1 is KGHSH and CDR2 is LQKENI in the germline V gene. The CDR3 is CASSPQNTGELFF. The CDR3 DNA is TGTGCCAGCTCACCACAGAACACCGGGGAGCTGTTTTTT.

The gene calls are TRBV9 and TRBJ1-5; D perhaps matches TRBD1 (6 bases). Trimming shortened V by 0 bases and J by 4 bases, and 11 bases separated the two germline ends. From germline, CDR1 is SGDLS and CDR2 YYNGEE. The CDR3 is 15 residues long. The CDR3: CASSVGGARNQPQHF. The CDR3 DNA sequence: TGTGCCAGCAGCGTAGGGGGGGCTAGGAATCAGCCCCAGCATTTT.

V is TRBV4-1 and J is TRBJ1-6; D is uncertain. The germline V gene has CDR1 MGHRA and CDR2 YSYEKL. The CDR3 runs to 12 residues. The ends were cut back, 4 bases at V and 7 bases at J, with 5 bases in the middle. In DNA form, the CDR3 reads TGCGCCAGCAGCCCCCTGAATTCACCCCTCCACTTT. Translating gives CASSPLNSPLHF.

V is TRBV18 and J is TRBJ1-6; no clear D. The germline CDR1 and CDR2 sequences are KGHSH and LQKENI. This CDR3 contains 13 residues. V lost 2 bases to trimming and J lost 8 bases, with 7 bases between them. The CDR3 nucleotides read TGTGCCAGCTCACCAAATAAGGATTCACCCCTCCACTTT. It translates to CASSPNKDSPLHF. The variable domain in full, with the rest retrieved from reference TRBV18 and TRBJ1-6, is NAGVMQNPRHLVRRRGQEARLRCSPMKGHSHVYWYRQLPEEGLKFMVYLQKENIIDESGMPKERFSAEFPKEGPSILRIQQVVRGDSAAYFCASSPNKDSPLHFGNGTRLTVT.

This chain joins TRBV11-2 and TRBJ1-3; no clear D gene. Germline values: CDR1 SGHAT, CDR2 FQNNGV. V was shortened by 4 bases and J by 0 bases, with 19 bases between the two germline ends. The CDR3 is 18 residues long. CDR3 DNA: TGTGCCAGCAGCTCCTGGGTAGGACCAAGCATCTCTGGAAACACCATATATTTT. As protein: CASSSWVGPSISGNTIYF.

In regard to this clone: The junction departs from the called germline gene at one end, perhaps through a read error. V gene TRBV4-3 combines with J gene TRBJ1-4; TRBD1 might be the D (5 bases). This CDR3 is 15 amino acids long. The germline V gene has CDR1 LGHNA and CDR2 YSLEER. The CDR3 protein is CASSQDLGTGEKLFF. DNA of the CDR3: TGCGCCAGCAGCCAAGATCTCGGGACTGGGGAAAAATTGTTTTTT.

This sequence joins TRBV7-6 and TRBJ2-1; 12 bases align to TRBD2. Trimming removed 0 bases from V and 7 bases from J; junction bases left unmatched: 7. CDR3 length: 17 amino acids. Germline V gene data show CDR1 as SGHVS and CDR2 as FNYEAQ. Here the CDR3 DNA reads TGTGCCAGCAGCTTAGCGGCTAGCGGGGGGGCTTTAAATGAGCAGTTCTTC. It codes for CASSLAASGGALNEQFF.

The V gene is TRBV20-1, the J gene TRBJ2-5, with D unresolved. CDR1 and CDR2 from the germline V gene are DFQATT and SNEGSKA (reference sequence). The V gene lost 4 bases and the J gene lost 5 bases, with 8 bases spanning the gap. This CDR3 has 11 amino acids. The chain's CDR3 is CSAMVGETQYF. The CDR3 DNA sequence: TGCAGTGCTATGGTGGGGGAGACCCAGTACTTC.

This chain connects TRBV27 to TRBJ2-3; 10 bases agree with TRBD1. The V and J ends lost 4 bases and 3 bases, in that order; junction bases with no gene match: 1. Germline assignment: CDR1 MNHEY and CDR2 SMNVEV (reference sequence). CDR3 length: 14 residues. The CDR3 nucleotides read TGTGCCAGCAGTTGGGGACAGGGGACAGATACGCAGTATTTT. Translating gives CASSWGQGTDTQYF.

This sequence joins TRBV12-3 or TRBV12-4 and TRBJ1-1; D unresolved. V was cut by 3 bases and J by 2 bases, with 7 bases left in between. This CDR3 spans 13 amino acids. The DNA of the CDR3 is TGTGCCAGCAGTTTTGGGCCAAACACTGAAGCTTTCTTT. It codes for CASSFGPNTEAFF.

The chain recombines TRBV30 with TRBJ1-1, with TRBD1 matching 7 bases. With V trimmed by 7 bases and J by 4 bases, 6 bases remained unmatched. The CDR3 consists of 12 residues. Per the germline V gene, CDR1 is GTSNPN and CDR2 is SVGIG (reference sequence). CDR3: CASSRGSTEAFF. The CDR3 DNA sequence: TGTGCCTCCTCCAGGGGGAGCACTGAAGCTTTCTTT.